This T cell receptor beta chain was recorded in a study of siplizumab effects on memory and regulatory T cells. Sequenced by immunoSEQ multiplex PCR; TCRdb stores in-frame clones only, minus some. The sample records fewer than 130,000 clones, roughly 92% being singletons. V lost 4 bases and J 4 bases, leaving 17 bases between the germline ends. CDR1 SGHNT and CDR2 YYREEE come from the germline V gene (reference sequence). The length of the CDR3 is 15 residues. This clone was recorded once. The chain employs TRBV5-4 and TRBJ2-5, with a weak D call TRBD2 (6 bases). Sequencing was carried out using CD4+ T cells sorted from blood. This TCR was recovered from a human donor in good health. CDR3 nucleotides: TGTGCCAGCAGCACCCGAACGGGGGTTGGAGAGACCCAGTACTTC. Amino acids: CASSTRTGVGETQYF.